Listed here are 25 T cell receptor beta chains from one sample, sequenced in a study of T cell repertoires in cytomegalovirus infection. TCRdb fed the reads into MiXCR, producing one record per CDR3 protein. This table has 200,000 to 300,000 distinct CDR3 sequences, approximately 9% appearing once. The sample consisted of PBMCs. These receptors were collected from a human donor in good health (CMV status not recorded). Some clones in this sample may be carry-over from other donors' samples.

This clonotype was detected only a few times. The chain combines TRBV6-6 with TRBJ1-5; no clear D gene. CDR1 MNHNY and CDR2 SVGAGI come from the germline V gene (reference sequence). There are 12 residues in the CDR3. V lost 6 bases and J 7 bases, leaving 10 bases between the germline ends. The CDR3 reads CASSRERQPQHF. The CDR3 region has the DNA TGTGCCAGCAGCCGGGAGCGGCAGCCCCAGCATTTT.

The rearrangement links TRBV5-1 to TRBJ2-5; D possibly corresponds to TRBD1 (6 bases). The germline gives CDR1 SGHRS, CDR2 YFSETQ. The length of the CDR3 is 15 residues. Trimming cost V 6 bases and J 5 bases, with 20 bases left between them. DNA of the CDR3: TGCGCCAGCACCCAATTGGGGGCAGGCGGGGAGACCCAGTACTTC. Translating it yields CASTQLGAGGETQYF.

This clonotype was observed at least ten times. The chain uses TRBV7-8 and TRBJ2-1; 7 bases match TRBD2. In germline, CDR1 is SGHVS, CDR2 FQNEAQ. V was pared by 7 bases and J by 5 bases, with 8 bases of the junction left unmatched. CDR3 size: 14 residues. CDR3 loop: CASTLLGRDNEQFF. The CDR3 DNA follows: TGTGCCAGCACCCTATTAGGGAGGGACAATGAGCAGTTCTTC. The full variable domain, with the rest looked up from reference TRBV7-8 and TRBJ2-1, is GAGVSQSPRYKVAKRGQDVALRCDPISGHVSLFWYQQALGQGPEFLTYFQNEAQLDKSGLPSDRFFAERPEGSVSTLKIQRTQQEDSAVYLCASTLLGRDNEQFFGPGTRLTVL.

In this sample, this clonotype turned up a few times. The genes are TRBV7-8 and TRBJ1-2; no clear D. Deletions cut 1 base from V and 2 bases from J, with 5 bases between. The CDR3 totals 13 residues. Germline values: CDR1 SGHVS, CDR2 FQNEAQ. Here the CDR3 reads CASSLENNYGYTF. The CDR3 DNA follows: TGTGCCAGCAGCTTAGAGAACAACTATGGCTACACCTTC.

This clonotype was recorded many times. The chain recombines TRBV19 with TRBJ2-3, with TRBD2 matching over 8 bases. This CDR3 has 17 residues. Germline V gene lookup returns CDR1 LNHDA and CDR2 SQIVND (reference sequence). V was pared by 4 bases and J by 3 bases, with 12 bases of the junction left unmatched. CDR3 DNA sequence: TGTGCCAGTAGTACCCTAGCCGGGGGGGGCTCGACAGATACGCAGTATTTT. Protein: CASSTLAGGGSTDTQYF. The full variable domain, completed using reference TRBV19 and TRBJ2-3, is DGGITQSPKYLFRKEGQNVTLSCEQNLNHDAMYWYRQDPGQGLRLIYYSQIVNDFQKGDIAEGYSVSREKKESFPLTVTSAQKNPTAFYLCASSTLAGGGSTDTQYFGPGTRLTVL.

This chain joins TRBV12-3 or TRBV12-4 and TRBJ1-2; TRBD1 aligns across 7 bases. Trimming cost V 5 bases and J 4 bases; bases outside gene matches: 10. CDR3 length: 15 residues. The CDR3 spells CASSLTTGNVYGYTF. DNA of the CDR3: TGTGCCAGCAGTCTCACGACAGGGAACGTCTATGGCTACACCTTC.

This clonotype was observed at least ten times. This rearrangement joins TRBV20-1 to TRBJ1-5, with 10 positions matching TRBD1. There are 14 residues in the CDR3. J lost 4 bases, V lost 6 bases, and 6 bases had no gene match. The germline CDR1 and CDR2 sequences are DFQATT and SNEGSKA (reference sequence). DNA of the CDR3: TGCAGTGCGACGGGACAGGGGAAGAATCAGCCCCAGCATTTT. Translated, it gives CSATGQGKNQPQHF.

This clonotype appeared many times. This sequence joins TRBV6-5 and TRBJ1-6, with D perhaps matching TRBD1 (6 bases). V was pared by 2 bases and J by 8 bases, with 13 bases between. Germline CDR1 is MNHEY and CDR2 is SVGAGI. The CDR3 runs to 15 residues. The CDR3 sequence is CASSYDRPTDSPLHF. Here the CDR3 DNA reads TGTGCCAGCAGTTACGACAGGCCTACCGATTCACCCCTCCACTTT.

This clonotype was observed many times. CDR3 sequence reads: CSAADRAQPQHF. The CDR3 DNA sequence: TGCAGTGCAGCAGACAGGGCACAGCCCCAGCATTTT. The chain uses TRBV20-1 and TRBJ1-5; 7 nucleotides line up with TRBD1. This CDR3 contains 12 residues. The germline CDR1 and CDR2 sequences are DFQATT and SNEGSKA (reference sequence). The V and J ends lost 6 bases and 7 bases, in that order; junction bases with no gene match: 6.

This clonotype occurred many times. The genes are TRBV7-2 and TRBJ2-5; no firm D call. Germline V lookup: CDR1 SGHTA, CDR2 FQGNSA. V shed 1 base and J shed 2 bases, with 11 bases lying between them. The CDR3 sequence is 15 residues long. CDR3 loop: CASSLGLPSQETQYF. In nucleotides, the CDR3 is TGTGCCAGCAGCTTAGGTTTACCTTCTCAAGAGACCCAGTACTTC.

In this sample, this clonotype turned up a few times. The CDR3 is CASSWGDGQGAGEQYF. CDR3 coding DNA: TGCGCCAGCAGCTGGGGTGACGGACAGGGGGCAGGCGAGCAGTACTTC. The gene calls are TRBV5-1 and TRBJ2-7; 11 bases are a match to TRBD1. Trimming removed 3 bases from V and 6 bases from J; junction bases left unmatched: 11. The germline CDR1 and CDR2 sequences are SGHRS and YFSETQ. The CDR3 length is 16 residues.

This clonotype was seen repeatedly, ten times or more. In DNA, the CDR3 is TGTGCCAGCGGAGGGGGGCCTAGCGAGCAGTACTTC. This encodes CASGGGPSEQYF. The J gene is TRBJ2-7, the V gene TRBV6-1; the D call may be TRBD1 or TRBD2 (6 bases each). V gave up 8 bases and J gave up 6 bases, with 14 bases separating them. This CDR3 is 12 amino acids long. CDR1 is MNHNS, CDR2 SASEGT, per germline.

This clonotype was detected a few times. The chain recombines TRBV7-9 with TRBJ1-1; no clear D gene. The CDR3 is 10 amino acids. Trimming shortened V by 4 bases and J by 8 bases, and 5 bases separated the two germline ends. Looked up from germline, CDR1 is SEHNR and CDR2 is FQNEAQ (reference sequence). The CDR3 DNA reads TGTGCCAGCAGCTCGGAAGAAGCTTTCTTT. Residues: CASSSEEAFF.

Points on this clonotype: Just one base apart from a much larger clone, this may be a read error. CDR3 bases: TGTGCCATCAGTGGACAGGGCACAGATACGCAGTATTTT. Its protein is CAISGQGTDTQYF. The chain employs TRBV10-3 and TRBJ2-3; D perhaps matches TRBD1 (6 bases). V was clipped by 4 bases and J by 1 base, with 6 bases between them. Germline CDR1 and CDR2: ENHRY and SYGVKD. This CDR3 region has 13 residues.

This clonotype has a count of ten or more. This chain uses TRBV28 with TRBJ2-3; unclear D gene. Germline values: CDR1 MDHEN, CDR2 SYDVKM. The CDR3 length is 13 residues. Trimming shortened V by 11 bases and J by 2 bases, and 14 bases separated the two germline ends. CDR3 sequence: CALQDTYTDTQYF. The CDR3 DNA reads as TGTGCCCTCCAGGATACTTACACAGATACGCAGTATTTT.

This clonotype came up a few times. This CDR3 is missing its conserved last phenylalanine or tryptophan, likely due to a read error. No DNA is shown, since the ends of the CDR3 on it are uncertain; the CDR3 is the one TCRdb lists. The rearrangement links TRBV29-1 to TRBJ1-1; the listed D gene, TRBD1, was not tested against the DNA. Germline V gene lookup returns CDR1 SQVTM and CDR2 ANQGSEA. The CDR3 is 8 amino acids long, termini counted. The CDR3 sequence: CSVDRVLV.

The sample holds a few counts of this clonotype. The chain joins TRBV2 to TRBJ1-6, with a weak D call TRBD1 (6 bases). This CDR3 contains 15 residues. Trimming cost V 9 bases and J 16 bases, with 28 bases left between them. The germline V gene has CDR1 SNHLY and CDR2 FYNNEI. Here the CDR3 DNA reads TGTGCCAGTAGAAGACTTGACAGGACTCTGGGGGGACTCCACTTT. This encodes CASRRLDRTLGGLHF.

This clonotype was seen a few times. This chain connects TRBV12-3 or TRBV12-4 to TRBJ2-2, with 15 bases identical to TRBD2. Trimming removed 7 bases from V and 0 bases from J; junction bases left unmatched: 6. The CDR3 is 18 residues long. The CDR3 is CASKRTSGGVANTGELFF. In DNA, the CDR3 is TGTGCCAGCAAAAGGACTAGCGGGGGGGTCGCGAACACCGGGGAGCTGTTTTTT.

This clonotype came up many times. J is TRBJ2-2 and V is TRBV7-6; D gene unclear. Trimming took off 1 base at V and 3 bases at J, with 12 bases between the two ends. The CDR3 is made up of 16 amino acids. Germline CDR1 and CDR2: SGHVS and FNYEAQ. As DNA, the CDR3 is TGTGCCAGCAGCTTAGTGGTGGCCACAGACACCGGGGAGCTGTTTTTT. It translates to CASSLVVATDTGELFF.

This clonotype was seen a handful of times. The V gene is TRBV29-1, the J gene TRBJ1-2; perhaps TRBD1 as D (6 bases). V was cut by 8 bases and J by 0 bases, with 19 bases left in between. Per germline, CDR1 SQVTM and CDR2 ANQGSEA. This CDR3 region has 15 residues. The CDR3 region is CSSRGGPGSNYGYTF. The CDR3 DNA reads as TGCAGCTCCCGGGGGGGGCCAGGGTCTAACTATGGCTACACCTTC.

This clonotype was counted many times. The chain has TRBV7-2 and TRBJ1-5; D is unclear. This CDR3 has 13 residues. The ends were cut back, 2 bases at V and 6 bases at J, with 8 bases in the middle. CDR1 is SGHTA and CDR2 is FQGNSA in the germline V gene. The CDR3 DNA reads TGTGCCAGCAGCTTAAGAGAGGGTCAGCCCCAGCATTTT. It yields the protein CASSLREGQPQHF.

The J gene is TRBJ2-1, the V gene TRBV18, with a tentative D call TRBD1 (6 bases). Per the germline V gene, CDR1 is KGHSH and CDR2 is LQKENI. The CDR3 extends over 14 amino acids. The ends were cut back, 7 bases at V and 0 bases at J, with 10 bases in the middle. CDR3 sequence: CASLQGNSYNEQFF. As DNA, the CDR3 is TGTGCCAGCTTGCAGGGGAACTCCTACAATGAGCAGTTCTTC.

Remarks on this clonotype: A clone one base away is much larger, so this may be a read error. The chain carries TRBV7-9 and TRBJ2-7, with D unresolved. The CDR3 sequence is 13 residues long. The germline V gene has CDR1 SEHNR and CDR2 FQNEAQ (reference sequence). The CDR3: CTSSLVGAYEQYF. CDR3 nucleotides: TGTACCAGCAGCTTAGTTGGGGCCTACGAGCAGTACTTC.

In its sample, this clonotype was seen many times. The V gene is TRBV7-8, the J gene TRBJ2-1, with 7 bases fitting TRBD2. There are 15 residues in the CDR3. The V and J ends lost 6 bases and 7 bases, in that order; junction bases with no gene match: 12. Looked up from germline, CDR1 is SGHVS and CDR2 is FQNEAQ. The CDR3 DNA is TGTGCCAGCAGGCAGCGGGATCCTGGGCGGAATGAGCAGTTCTTC. Protein product: CASRQRDPGRNEQFF.

This clonotype was observed many times. This chain links TRBV7-2 with TRBJ1-1; TRBD1 is a possible D gene (6 bases). CDR1 SGHTA and CDR2 FQGNSA come from the germline V gene. Trimming cost V 5 bases and J 2 bases, with 15 bases left between them. This CDR3 region has 15 residues. Written as DNA, the CDR3 is TGTGCCAGCAGCACTATGACAGGCTTAAACACTGAAGCTTTCTTT. Translated, it gives CASSTMTGLNTEAFF.